These T cell receptor beta chains were read from a single sample in a study of blood T cell repertoires in COVID-19. Sequencing used immunoSEQ multiplex PCR; TCRdb keeps in-frame clones, though not all of them. The sample consists of 100,000 to 150,000 clones, roughly 88% of them appearing once. Sequencing used peripheral blood. The receptors stem from a man over 45 with acute or convalescent COVID-19. The CDR3 runs from the conserved cysteine through the conserved F or W. D genes are given only for firm matches. Size is stated for part of the rows, as once, few or many counts, or as a class when the clone is expanded.

CDR3 | DNA | V | size | J | D | length
CASSDPGGREAFF | TGTGCCAGCAGTGACCCGGGAGGGCGTGAAGCTTTCTTT | TRBV25-1 | - | TRBJ1-1 | - | 13
CASSLSGLPGNTIYF | TGTGCCAGTAGTCTTTCGGGATTACCTGGAAACACCATATATTTT | TRBV19 | once | TRBJ1-3 | - | 15
CASSEYSYGSEQYF | TGTGCCAGCAGTGAATATAGCTATGGGTCCGAGCAGTACTTC | TRBV2 | once | TRBJ2-7 | - | 14
CASSPRGYGYTF | TGTGCCAGTAGTCCGCGGGGTTATGGCTACACCTTC | TRBV19 | once | TRBJ1-2 | - | 12
CASSQRPQGENYGYTF | TGCGCCAGCAGCCAAAGGCCCCAGGGTGAAAACTATGGCTACACCTTC | TRBV4-1 | few | TRBJ1-2 | - | 16
CASSLVTRGYEQYF | TGTGCCAGCAGCTTAGTGACTAGAGGGTACGAGCAGTACTTC | TRBV7-9 | - | TRBJ2-7 | - | 14
CASRGLAGGLGNGEQYF | TGTGCCAGCAGGGGACTAGCGGGAGGCTTGGGTAACGGCGAGCAGTACTTC | TRBV28 | - | TRBJ2-7 | TRBD2 | 17
CATVREAADSNQPQHF | TGTGCCACCGTCCGCGAGGCCGCCGATAGCAATCAGCCCCAGCATTTT | TRBV11-2 | few | TRBJ1-5 | - | 16
CASSHTGAHQPQHF | TGTGCCAGTAGCCATACAGGGGCCCATCAGCCCCAGCATTTT | TRBV6-5 | - | TRBJ1-5 | TRBD1 | 14
CASSARSSRAQETQYF | TGTGCCAGCAGTGCGCGGTCCTCGCGGGCACAAGAGACCCAGTACTTC | TRBV27 | - | TRBJ2-5 | - | 16
CASSLARGYQYGYTF | TGTGCCAGCAGCTTGGCGCGCGGGTATCAATATGGCTACACCTTC | TRBV5-4 | - | TRBJ1-2 | - | 15